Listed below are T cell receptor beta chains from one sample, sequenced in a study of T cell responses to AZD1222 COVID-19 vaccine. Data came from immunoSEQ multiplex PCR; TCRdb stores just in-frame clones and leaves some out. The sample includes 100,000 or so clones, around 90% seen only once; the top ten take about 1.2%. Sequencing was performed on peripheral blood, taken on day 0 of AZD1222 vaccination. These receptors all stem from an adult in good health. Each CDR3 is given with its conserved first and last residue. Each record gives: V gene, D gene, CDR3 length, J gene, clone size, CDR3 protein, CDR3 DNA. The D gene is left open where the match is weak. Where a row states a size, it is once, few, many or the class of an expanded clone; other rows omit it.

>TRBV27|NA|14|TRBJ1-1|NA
CASSLSPRHTEAFF
TGTGCCAGCAGTTTATCCCCCAGGCACACTGAAGCTTTCTTT
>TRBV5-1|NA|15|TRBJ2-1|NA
CASSLVMGGNNEQFF
TGCGCCAGCAGCTTGGTTATGGGCGGGAACAATGAGCAGTTCTTC
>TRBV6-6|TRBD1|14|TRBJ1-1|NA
CASSAGGLNTEAFF
TGTGCCAGCAGCGCAGGGGGCCTGAACACTGAAGCTTTCTTT
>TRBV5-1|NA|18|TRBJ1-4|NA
CASSLDSSMYATNEKLFF
TGCGCCAGCAGCTTGGATTCCTCGATGTACGCAACTAATGAAAAACTGTTTTTT
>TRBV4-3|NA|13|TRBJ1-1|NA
CASSRRRNTEAFF
TGCGCCAGCAGTCGCCGGAGGAACACTGAAGCTTTCTTT
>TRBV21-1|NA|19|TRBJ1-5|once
CASSKGMAGEPYSNQPQHF
TGTGCCAGCAGCAAAGGTATGGCAGGGGAACCCTATAGCAATCAGCCCCAGCATTTT
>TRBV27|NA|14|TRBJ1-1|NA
CASRPRGSYTEAFF
TGTGCCAGCAGGCCCCGCGGCAGTTACACTGAAGCTTTCTTT
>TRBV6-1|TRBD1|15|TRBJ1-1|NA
CASSEATGWGTEAFF
TGTGCCAGCAGTGAAGCGACAGGGTGGGGTACTGAAGCTTTCTTT
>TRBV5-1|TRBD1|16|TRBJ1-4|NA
CASSSSGTGLGEKLFF
TGCGCCAGCAGCTCCTCCGGGACAGGGCTGGGAGAAAAACTGTTTTTT
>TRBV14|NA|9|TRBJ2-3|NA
CLPVGGQYF
TGTCTCCCGGTGGGCGGGCAGTATTTT
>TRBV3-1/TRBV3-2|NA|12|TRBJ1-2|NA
CASSAGARGYTF
TGTGCCAGCTCAGCAGGGGCGCGGGGCTACACCTTC
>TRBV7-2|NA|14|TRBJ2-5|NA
CASSPSVGVETQYF
TGTGCCAGCAGCCCATCGGTGGGGGTAGAGACCCAGTACTTC
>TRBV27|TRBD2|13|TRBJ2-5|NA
CASRVAGAETQYF
TGTGCCAGCAGAGTAGCGGGAGCAGAGACCCAGTACTTC
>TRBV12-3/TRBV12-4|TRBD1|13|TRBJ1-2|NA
CASSFRQGYGYTF
TGTGCCAGCAGTTTTCGACAGGGGTATGGCTACACCTTC
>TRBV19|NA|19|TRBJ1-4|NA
CASATIPDRTYATNEKLFF
TGTGCCAGCGCCACGATACCAGACCGCACCTATGCAACTAATGAAAAACTGTTTTTT
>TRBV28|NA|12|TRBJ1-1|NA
CASNGDVPEAFF
TGTGCCAGCAACGGTGACGTACCTGAAGCTTTCTTT
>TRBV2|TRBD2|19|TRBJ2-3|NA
CASSEGRGTSGRSTDTQYF
TGTGCCAGCAGTGAAGGGCGTGGGACTAGCGGGAGGAGCACAGATACGCAGTATTTT
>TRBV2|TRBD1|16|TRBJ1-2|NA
CASSEATGGRASGYTF
TGTGCCAGCAGTGAAGCGACAGGGGGGAGGGCGTCTGGCTACACCTTC
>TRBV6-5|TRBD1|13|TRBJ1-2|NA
CASRGQNNYGYTF
TGTGCCAGCAGGGGACAGAATAACTATGGCTACACCTTC
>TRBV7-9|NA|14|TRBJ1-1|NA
CASSRASQGTEAFF
TGTGCCAGCAGCCGGGCCTCGCAGGGCACTGAAGCTTTCTTT
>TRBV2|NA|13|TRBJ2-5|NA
CASSGLLGETQYF
TGTGCCAGCAGTGGTCTCCTAGGGGAGACCCAGTACTTC
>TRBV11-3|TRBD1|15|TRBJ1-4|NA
CASSLETGDWEKLFF
TGTGCCAGCAGCTTAGAAACAGGGGATTGGGAAAAACTGTTTTTT
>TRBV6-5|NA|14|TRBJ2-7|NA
CASSPSGLTYEQYF
TGTGCCAGCAGTCCGTCGGGACTCACCTACGAGCAGTACTTC
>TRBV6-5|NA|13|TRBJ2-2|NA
CASSYKGDGELFF
TGTGCCAGCAGTTATAAGGGAGACGGGGAGCTGTTTTTT
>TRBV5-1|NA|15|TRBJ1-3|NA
CASSLPQGSGNTIYF
TGCGCCAGCAGCTTACCACAGGGCTCTGGAAACACCATATATTTT
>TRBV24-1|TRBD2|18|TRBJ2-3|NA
CATSDYRTSGRNTDTQYF
TGTGCCACCAGTGACTATCGGACTAGCGGGAGGAACACAGATACGCAGTATTTT
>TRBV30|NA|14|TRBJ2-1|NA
CAWSARTTPGEQFF
TGTGCCTGGAGTGCCAGAACCACGCCTGGTGAGCAGTTCTTC
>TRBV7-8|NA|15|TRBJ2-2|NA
CASSLRGRETGELFF
TGTGCCAGCAGCTTAAGGGGCAGGGAAACCGGGGAGCTGTTTTTT
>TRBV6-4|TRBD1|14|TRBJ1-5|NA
CASCTDRVFQPQHF
TGTGCCAGCTGTACGGACAGGGTCTTTCAGCCCCAGCATTTT
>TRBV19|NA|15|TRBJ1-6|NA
CASSGASSYNSPLHF
TGTGCCAGTAGTGGGGCGAGCTCCTATAATTCACCCCTCCACTTT
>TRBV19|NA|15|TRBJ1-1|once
CASSIGAAQNTEAFF
TGTGCCAGTAGTATAGGTGCGGCCCAGAACACTGAAGCTTTCTTT
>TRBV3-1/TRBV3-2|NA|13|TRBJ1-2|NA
CAGSQEVNYGYTF
TGTGCCGGCAGCCAGGAAGTTAACTATGGCTACACCTTC
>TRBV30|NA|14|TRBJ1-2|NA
CAWSVLSSNYGYTF
TGTGCCTGGAGTGTACTCAGCTCTAACTATGGCTACACCTTC
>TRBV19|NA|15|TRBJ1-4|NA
CASTEGGRGNEKLFF
TGTGCCAGTACCGAGGGGGGCCGGGGCAACGAAAAACTGTTTTTT
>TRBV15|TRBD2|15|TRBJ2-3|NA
CATSLAGGPSDTQYF
TGTGCCACCAGCCTAGCGGGGGGGCCATCAGATACGCAGTATTTT
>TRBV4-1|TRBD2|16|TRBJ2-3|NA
CASSQELAGSTDTQYF
TGCGCCAGCAGCCAAGAACTAGCGGGGTCTACAGATACGCAGTATTTT
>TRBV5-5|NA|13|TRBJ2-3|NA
CASSFGTRDTQYF
TGTGCCAGCAGCTTCGGGACCCGAGATACGCAGTATTTT
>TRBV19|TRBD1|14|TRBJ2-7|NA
CASSIGFQGDEQYF
TGTGCCAGTAGTATTGGGTTTCAGGGGGACGAGCAGTACTTC
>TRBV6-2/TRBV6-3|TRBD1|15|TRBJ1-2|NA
CASSSPSGTGFGYTF
TGTGCCAGCAGTTCCCCTTCCGGGACAGGGTTTGGCTACACCTTC
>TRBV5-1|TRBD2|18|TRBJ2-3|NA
CASSLANYGGGDTDTQYF
TGCGCCAGCAGCTTGGCCAATTATGGCGGGGGGGACACAGATACGCAGTATTTT
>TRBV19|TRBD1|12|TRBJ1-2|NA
CAIMRDSYGYTF
TGTGCCATTATGAGGGACAGCTATGGCTACACCTTC